This is a list of T cell receptor beta chains from one sample in a study of T cell responses to AZD1222 COVID-19 vaccine. The table came from immunoSEQ multiplex PCR; TCRdb's copy has only in-frame clones and leaves some out. The table records approximately 64,000 clones, roughly 89% of them present only once. The sequences come from peripheral blood, collected on day 0 of AZD1222 vaccination. These receptors were taken from an adult in good health. The CDR3 runs from the conserved cysteine through the conserved F or W. D genes are given only for firm matches. Size is omitted from some rows. Given values are once, few, many or a class for expanded clones.

abundance	j_gene	d_gene	v_gene	CDR3aa	CDR3nt
medium-sized	TRBJ1-2	.	TRBV4-2	CASSQDQVSASNYGYTF	TGTGCCAGCAGCCAAGATCAAGTCTCAGCGTCTAACTATGGCTACACCTTC
.	TRBJ1-2	.	TRBV6-6	CASSLDTNPYGYTF	TGTGCCAGCAGTTTAGACACCAACCCTTATGGCTACACCTTC
.	TRBJ2-2	.	TRBV7-2	CASSSLGAANTGELFF	TGTGCCAGCAGCTCCCTTGGGGCGGCGAACACCGGGGAGCTGTTTTTT
.	TRBJ1-1	.	TRBV6-5	CASSSWAEAFF	TGTGCCAGCAGTTCCTGGGCTGAAGCTTTCTTT
once	TRBJ2-3	.	TRBV7-6	CASSPGSTDTQYF	TGTGCCAGCAGCCCAGGGAGCACAGATACGCAGTATTTT
.	TRBJ2-5	.	TRBV9	CASSEGRTQYF	TGTGCCAGCAGCGAGGGGCGGACCCAGTACTTC
.	TRBJ1-2	.	TRBV7-2	CASSLGTAYGYTF	TGTGCCAGCAGCTTAGGTACAGCCTATGGCTACACCTTC
.	TRBJ1-3	.	TRBV7-8	CASSRDPGGNTIYF	TGTGCCAGCAGCCGAGATCCGGGTGGAAACACCATATATTTT
.	TRBJ1-2	.	TRBV15	CATSGSPGVGYTF	TGTGCCACCAGCGGATCTCCGGGCGTTGGCTACACCTTC
.	TRBJ2-3	.	TRBV20-1	CSARDYTQYF	TGCAGTGCTCGGGACTATACGCAGTATTTT
once	TRBJ2-2	TRBD1	TRBV7-2	CASTRDSGGELFF	TGTGCCAGCACCCGGGACAGTGGCGGGGAGCTGTTTTTT
once	TRBJ2-1	TRBD2	TRBV5-4	CASLRGLAGVDEQFF	TGTGCCAGCCTAAGGGGACTAGCGGGGGTTGATGAGCAGTTCTTC
once	TRBJ1-2	.	TRBV2	CASSEARAYGYTF	TGTGCCAGCAGTGAAGCCAGGGCTTATGGCTACACCTTC
.	TRBJ1-6	TRBD1	TRBV5-1	CASSAGQGGSYNSPLHF	TGCGCCAGCAGCGCGGGACAGGGTGGCTCCTATAATTCACCCCTCCACTTT
.	TRBJ1-1	TRBD1	TRBV9	CASSVESGDSMNTEAFF	TGTGCCAGCAGCGTAGAATCGGGGGACAGCATGAACACTGAAGCTTTCTTT